The rows below give T cell receptor beta chains drawn from one sample of a study of blood T cell repertoires in COVID-19. TCRdb's copy holds only in-frame clones and misses some; the assay was immunoSEQ multiplex PCR. Among about 160,000 clones listed, 80% were seen once. The sample was PBMCs or T cells enriched from blood (not recorded which). These receptor sequences come from a woman in her sixties who had recovered from COVID-19. Each CDR3 is given with its conserved first and last residue. D genes are given only for firm matches. Only some rows state a clone size, as once, few, many or a class for expanded clones.

v_call	clone_size	j_call	d_call	cdr3_aa	cdr3_nt
TRBV5-6	.	TRBJ2-5	.	CASSFTSLQETQYF	TGTGCCAGCAGCTTTACATCGCTCCAAGAGACCCAGTACTTC
TRBV19	.	TRBJ2-6	.	CASSTTGSGANVLTF	TGTGCCAGTAGTACAACAGGGTCTGGGGCCAACGTCCTGACTTTC
TRBV19	.	TRBJ1-4	.	CASTKSAGYEKLFF	TGTGCCAGTACCAAATCGGCGGGATATGAAAAACTGTTTTTT
TRBV6-5	.	TRBJ2-3	TRBD2	CASSPTSGGASTQYF	TGTGCCAGCAGTCCGACTAGCGGGGGGGCGAGTACGCAGTATTTT
TRBV5-1	.	TRBJ1-2	TRBD1	CASSPTVWDSDNYGYTF	TGCGCCAGCAGCCCTACCGTATGGGACAGTGATAACTATGGCTACACCTTC
TRBV2	.	TRBJ2-5	.	CASSEGPRRTQYF	TGTGCCAGCAGTGAAGGTCCAAGGAGGACCCAGTACTTC
TRBV27	.	TRBJ1-2	TRBD1	CASSRGPGGIGGYTF	TGTGCCAGTAGCCGAGGGCCAGGGGGTATCGGGGGCTACACCTTC
TRBV10-2	.	TRBJ2-3	TRBD2	CASSEAGVPDTQYF	TGCGCCAGCAGTGAAGCGGGGGTTCCTGATACGCAGTATTTT
TRBV11-2	.	TRBJ2-5	.	CASSLGHLRETQYF	TGTGCCAGCAGCTTAGGACACCTGAGAGAGACCCAGTACTTC
TRBV19	.	TRBJ2-5	TRBD1	CASSTLTGYETQYF	TGTGCCAGTAGTACCCTGACAGGGTACGAGACCCAGTACTTC
TRBV2	.	TRBJ2-7	TRBD2	CASSEAALAGRTYEQYF	TGTGCCAGCAGTGAAGCGGCCCTAGCGGGGAGAACCTACGAGCAGTACTTC
TRBV6-5	.	TRBJ1-6	.	CASSSYREGSPLHF	TGTGCCAGCAGTAGTTACAGGGAGGGTTCACCCCTCCACTTT
TRBV5-1	few	TRBJ2-1	TRBD1	CASSLQGQAYNEQFF	TGCGCCAGCAGCCTACAGGGACAGGCGTACAATGAGCAGTTCTTC
TRBV6-1	.	TRBJ1-2	TRBD1	CASSELGQVTNYGYTF	TGTGCCAGCAGTGAACTCGGACAGGTCACTAACTATGGCTACACCTTC
TRBV6-5	.	TRBJ1-2	.	CASSYGGQLGSGYTF	TGTGCCAGCAGTTACGGTGGACAGCTTGGGTCTGGCTACACCTTC
TRBV11-3	.	TRBJ2-2	TRBD2	CASSETSGGDTGELFF	TGTGCCAGCAGCGAGACTAGCGGGGGGGACACCGGGGAGCTGTTTTTT
TRBV4-1	.	TRBJ2-5	.	CASSQVTGGDETQYF	TGCGCCAGCAGCCAAGTGACAGGAGGAGACGAGACCCAGTACTTC
TRBV5-1	.	TRBJ1-1	.	CASSLAPQEGATEAFF	TGCGCCAGCAGCTTGGCCCCTCAGGAGGGAGCCACTGAAGCTTTCTTT
TRBV7-8	.	TRBJ1-4	TRBD1	CASSVKPFATGQTNEKLFF	TGTGCCAGCAGCGTTAAGCCATTCGCGACAGGGCAAACTAATGAAAAACTGTTTTTT
TRBV2	.	TRBJ2-1	.	CASNLGTGWNNEQFF	TGTGCCAGCAACCTCGGAACAGGGTGGAACAATGAGCAGTTCTTC
TRBV3-1/TRBV3-2	.	TRBJ1-4	.	CASSQGRVEKLFF	TGTGCCAGCAGCCAGGGCAGGGTCGAAAAACTGTTTTTT
TRBV19	.	TRBJ1-4	TRBD1	CASSRQGRNEKLFF	TGTGCCAGTAGTCGACAGGGGCGGAATGAAAAACTGTTTTTT
TRBV20-1	.	TRBJ1-1	.	CSASPPDINTEAFF	TGCAGTGCCAGTCCGCCGGACATCAACACTGAAGCTTTCTTT
TRBV5-1	.	TRBJ1-1	.	CASSLGGLPEAFF	TGCGCCAGCAGCTTGGGGGGGCTCCCTGAAGCTTTCTTT
TRBV18	.	TRBJ1-2	TRBD1	CASSPDRDGYTF	TGTGCCAGCTCACCAGACAGGGATGGCTACACCTTC
TRBV25-1	.	TRBJ1-2	TRBD1	CASGTGYGYTF	TGTGCCAGCGGGACAGGGTATGGCTACACCTTC
TRBV6-5	.	TRBJ1-6	.	CASSYSPTGNNSPLHF	TGTGCCAGCAGTTACTCTCCGACGGGGAATAATTCACCCCTCCACTTT
TRBV2	.	TRBJ2-5	.	CASSPGMGQETQYF	TGTGCCAGCAGCCCAGGGATGGGGCAAGAGACCCAGTACTTC
TRBV30	once	TRBJ1-2	.	CAWSDRQRYYGYTF	TGTGCCTGGAGTGACCGACAGAGGTACTATGGCTACACCTTC
TRBV12-3/TRBV12-4	.	TRBJ1-5	TRBD1	CASSQGARQPQHF	TGTGCCAGCAGTCAGGGGGCGAGGCAGCCCCAGCATTTT
TRBV6-5	.	TRBJ2-1	.	CASSYEAQGNNEQFF	TGTGCCAGCAGTTACGAAGCGCAGGGGAACAATGAGCAGTTCTTC
TRBV2	.	TRBJ1-2	.	CASSDAVYYGYTF	TGTGCCAGCAGTGACGCGGTATACTATGGCTACACCTTC
TRBV29-1	.	TRBJ2-7	.	CSYRDITYEQYF	TGCAGTTACCGGGACATTACCTACGAGCAGTACTTC
TRBV5-1	.	TRBJ2-7	TRBD2	CASRVTSGFSYEQYF	TGCGCCAGCAGGGTTACTAGCGGCTTCTCCTACGAGCAGTACTTC
TRBV29-1	.	TRBJ2-1	.	CSVEDRPGIYNEQFF	TGCAGCGTTGAAGACAGGCCCGGAATCTACAATGAGCAGTTCTTC
TRBV18	few	TRBJ2-1	TRBD2	CASSQTSGSYNEQFF	TGTGCCAGCTCACAAACTAGCGGCTCCTACAATGAGCAGTTCTTC
TRBV6-1	.	TRBJ1-2	.	CASSEAARVGGYTF	TGTGCCAGCAGTGAAGCTGCCAGGGTTGGCGGCTACACCTTC
TRBV30	.	TRBJ2-2	.	CACLLGAGVNTGELFF	TGTGCCTGTCTCCTGGGGGCGGGGGTAAACACCGGGGAGCTGTTTTTT
TRBV3-1/TRBV3-2	.	TRBJ1-1	.	CASSLSSRAEAFF	TGTGCCAGCAGCCTAAGTTCGCGGGCTGAAGCTTTCTTT
TRBV6-5	.	TRBJ1-5	.	CASRLTGKRNQPQHF	TGTGCCAGCAGATTAACAGGGAAGCGCAATCAGCCCCAGCATTTT
TRBV10-3	.	TRBJ2-5	TRBD2	CAISAGLAGGETQYF	TGTGCCATCAGTGCCGGACTAGCGGGGGGGGAGACCCAGTACTTC